One sample yielded the 17 T cell receptor beta chains listed below, sequenced in a study of low-dose radiotherapy and immunotherapy resistance in tumors. Documented time point: before trial treatment. Primers targeting TRAV and TRBV primed first-strand cDNA, covering alpha and beta chains. A roughly 20-cycle PCR with a constant-region primer and V-primer adapter amplified TCRs. TCRdb itself ran the reads through MiXCR, one entry per CDR3 protein. The sample lists tens of thousands of distinct CDR3 sequences; 18% were seen once. The sample here was PBMCs, taken before treatment. The origin of the receptors is a male donor with prostate cancer.

The chain links TRBV6-8 to TRBJ2-1; the match to TRBD2 covers 7 bases. Germline CDR1 is MNHGY and CDR2 is SAAAGT. This CDR3 has 14 residues. V shed 4 bases, J shed 5 bases, and the junction held 5 bases outside the gene matches. The DNA for the CDR3 is TGTGCCAGCAGTTTCGGACTAGACCACAATGAGCAGTTCTTC. It translates to CASSFGLDHNEQFF.

This clonotype showed up many times. V gene TRBV4-1 combines with J gene TRBJ2-2; 7 bases line up with TRBD1. The CDR3 spans 17 residues. After removal of 4 bases from V and 1 base from J, the junction contained 9 bases not matched to a gene. Germline V gene lookup returns CDR1 MGHRA and CDR2 YSYEKL. In DNA, the CDR3 is TGCGCCAGCAGCCCTCCCTTGAGACAGGGGAACACCGGGGAGCTGTTTTTT. Protein sequence: CASSPPLRQGNTGELFF.

Many counts were recorded for this clonotype. The chain employs TRBV5-1 and TRBJ2-3; unclear D gene. Germline loops: CDR1 SGHRS, CDR2 YFSETQ. CDR3 length: 14 amino acids. Trimming shortened V by 6 bases and J by 0 bases, and 11 bases separated the two germline ends. This CDR3 is CASNLGWSTDTQYF. The CDR3 DNA reads as TGCGCCAGCAATTTGGGGTGGAGCACAGATACGCAGTATTTT.

This clonotype was seen at least ten times. The chain has TRBV12-3 or TRBV12-4 and TRBJ1-3, with unresolved D. There are 14 residues in the CDR3. Trimming took off 6 bases at V and 0 bases at J, with 9 bases between the two ends. CDR3 in DNA: TGTGCCAGCAGGGACGATCACTCTGGAAACACCATATATTTT. Translation: CASRDDHSGNTIYF.

This clonotype was observed many times. V is TRBV27 and J is TRBJ2-2; possibly TRBD1 for D (5 bases). Trimming stripped 3 bases from V and 6 bases from J, with 11 bases between. The CDR3 consists of 14 residues. The germline gives CDR1 MNHEY, CDR2 SMNVEV (reference sequence). The CDR3 protein is CASSFSGLSGELFF. CDR3 bases: TGTGCCAGCAGTTTTTCAGGGTTATCCGGGGAGCTGTTTTTT.

The chain employs TRBV30 and TRBJ2-5, with a possible D match to TRBD1 (5 bases). The germline V gene encodes CDR1 GTSNPN and CDR2 SVGIG (reference sequence). V was cut by 4 bases and J by 4 bases, with 13 bases left in between. The CDR3 sequence is 13 residues long. Here the CDR3 reads CAWKIRGAETQYF. In DNA, the CDR3 is TGTGCCTGGAAGATAAGGGGCGCAGAGACCCAGTACTTC.

This clonotype has a count of ten or more. The J gene is TRBJ2-7, the V gene TRBV21-1; TRBD1, the D gene given by the table, was not confirmed from the DNA. TRBV21-1 is termed a pseudogene. This CDR3 region has 18 residues. CDR3 bases: TGTGCCAGCAGTCTCTCCAAGGGGCTAGGGGGGCCCACCTACGAGCAGTACTTC. Amino acids: CASSLSKGLGGPTYEQYF.

This clonotype was detected ten times or more. The chain links TRBV2 to TRBJ1-5; D uncertain. The CDR3 has 13 residues. The ends were cut back, 4 bases at V and 2 bases at J, with 6 bases in the middle. Germline V gene data show CDR1 as SNHLY and CDR2 as FYNNEI. This CDR3 reads CASSGSGNQPQHF. The CDR3 bases are TGTGCCAGCAGTGGAAGCGGCAATCAGCCCCAGCATTTT. The full variable domain, completed using reference TRBV2 and TRBJ1-5, is EPEVTQTPSHQVTQMGQEVILRCVPISNHLYFYWYRQILGQKVEFLVSFYNNEISEKSEIFDDQFSVERPDGSNFTLKIRSTKLEDSAMYFCASSGSGNQPQHFGDGTRLSIL.

This clonotype was seen a few times. This likely traces to a read error, being one base from a far larger clone. The chain couples TRBV6-8 to TRBJ2-7; D gene uncertain. CDR1 and CDR2 from the germline V gene are MNHGY and SAAAGT. The CDR3 consists of 13 residues. In nucleotides, the CDR3 is TGTGCCAGCAGGCTGACTTTGGGTTACGATCAGTACTTC. Protein product: CASRLTLGYDQYF.

About this clonotype itself: A read error is likely here: a far larger clone is one base away. The genes are TRBV2 and TRBJ2-1; 8 bases line up with TRBD2. The CDR3 has 16 amino acids. The germline V gene encodes CDR1 SNHLY and CDR2 FYNNEI. The CDR3 DNA is TGTGCCTGCAGCTTTGCGACCGGGGGGGGAGCCTATGAGCAGTTCTTC. It translates to CACSFATGGGAYEQFF.

The table lists this clonotype with many counts. The V gene is TRBV19, the J gene TRBJ2-2; 10 bases align to TRBD2. The CDR3 is 18 amino acids. Germline V CDR1 and CDR2: LNHDA, SQIVND (reference sequence). V shed 0 bases, J shed 0 bases, and the junction held 4 bases outside the gene matches. CDR3 sequence reads: CASSIEGLAKTNTGELFF. In nucleotides, the CDR3 is TGTGCCAGTAGTATAGAGGGACTAGCGAAGACGAACACCGGGGAGCTGTTTTTT. The whole variable domain, filled in from reference TRBV19 and TRBJ2-2, reads DGGITQSPKYLFRKEGQNVTLSCEQNLNHDAMYWYRQDPGQGLRLIYYSQIVNDFQKGDIAEGYSVSREKKESFPLTVTSAQKNPTAFYLCASSIEGLAKTNTGELFFGEGSRLTVL.

This clonotype occurred many times. The chain employs TRBV9 and TRBJ2-1; D unclear. Trimming removed 0 bases from V and 2 bases from J, with 12 bases in between. This CDR3 contains 16 residues. Per the germline V gene, CDR1 is SGDLS and CDR2 is YYNGEE. The CDR3 region is CASSVGENPTYNEQFF. CDR3 nucleotides: TGTGCCAGCAGCGTAGGGGAAAATCCAACCTACAATGAGCAGTTCTTC.

The rearrangement links TRBV29-1 to TRBJ2-7, with D perhaps matching TRBD1 or TRBD2 (5 bases each). There are 13 residues in the CDR3. V lost 3 bases, J lost 0 bases, and 9 bases lay in between. Looked up from germline, CDR1 is SQVTM and CDR2 is ANQGSEA. The CDR3 region has the DNA TGCAGCGTTGAGGGTGGGACCTCCTACGAGCAGTACTTC. It encodes CSVEGGTSYEQYF.

There are many counts of this clonotype. The rearrangement joins TRBV19 to TRBJ2-7; D is unresolved. Germline V lookup: CDR1 LNHDA, CDR2 SQIVND (reference sequence). V was pared by 3 bases and J by 3 bases, with 12 bases between. The CDR3 has 14 residues. The CDR3 DNA reads TGTGCCAGTAGTATTTCAGGTGGAATCTACGAGCAGTACTTC. Amino acids: CASSISGGIYEQYF.

This clonotype was picked up many times. J is TRBJ2-3 and V is TRBV5-1, with D possibly matching TRBD1 (5 bases). Trimming removed 0 bases from V and 1 base from J, with 12 bases in between. The CDR3 has 16 residues. In germline, CDR1 is SGHRS, CDR2 YFSETQ. CDR3 nucleotide sequence: TGCGCCAGCAGCTTGGAGGGGCGGTCGGGCACAGATACGCAGTATTTT. It codes for CASSLEGRSGTDTQYF.

At least ten counts were recorded for this clonotype. The rearrangement uses TRBV3-1 and TRBJ2-7; perhaps TRBD2 as D (7 bases). The CDR3 is made up of 15 amino acids. V lost 4 bases to trimming and J lost 3 bases, with 16 bases between them. CDR1 is LGHDT and CDR2 is YNNKEL in the germline V gene (reference sequence). The CDR3 sequence is CASSRGGGRGYEQYF. CDR3 in DNA: TGTGCCAGCAGCCGAGGGGGGGGGCGGGGCTACGAGCAGTACTTC.

This clonotype was seen ten or more times. The V gene is TRBV29-1, the J gene TRBJ1-1, with 7 bases fitting TRBD1. Losses at the gene ends were 4 bases for V and 8 bases for J; bases not matched to a gene: 4. CDR1 is SQVTM and CDR2 is ANQGSEA in the germline V gene. There are 11 residues in the CDR3. The CDR3 here is CSVVQGGEAFF. The CDR3, as DNA: TGCAGCGTTGTCCAGGGGGGCGAAGCTTTCTTT.